These 11 T cell receptor beta chains originate from one sample sequenced in a study of T cells in Graves' hyperthyroidism and ophthalmopathy. RNA transcripts provided the source from which TCR beta CDR3 regions were amplified. Initially, a first-round RT-PCR of the TCR CDR3 employed the HTBI primer set. TCRdb redid the calling of the multiplex PCR reads with MiXCR, one entry per CDR3 protein. The sample carries about 290,000 distinct CDR3 sequences, about an eighth recorded once. Source material: blood. These receptors came from a woman in her thirties with Graves' hyperthyroidism that later progressed to Graves' ophthalmopathy.

The table lists this clonotype with many counts. This chain connects TRBV28 to TRBJ2-7, with D tentatively TRBD1 (5 bases). CDR1 MDHEN and CDR2 SYDVKM come from the germline V gene. The CDR3 has 15 residues. Between the trimmed V and J ends, which lost 5 bases and 2 bases, there was a span of 16 bases. The CDR3 DNA sequence: TGTGCCAGCAGTGACACCCTGACAGATACCTACGAGCAGTACTTC. As protein: CASSDTLTDTYEQYF.

This clonotype was counted at least ten times. The chain combines TRBV12-3 or TRBV12-4 with TRBJ1-1; D ambiguous. The CDR3 contains 11 residues. V was trimmed by 7 bases and J by 6 bases, leaving 9 bases between them. This CDR3 is CASTIMSEAFF. In DNA, the CDR3 is TGTGCCAGCACCATCATGTCTGAAGCTTTCTTT.

This clonotype has just a few counts. A much larger clone lies one base from this, so it may be a read error. The chain links TRBV7-9 to TRBJ2-1; maybe TRBD1 (6 bases). The CDR3 runs to 13 residues. Germline CDR1 reads SEHNR; CDR2 reads FQNEAQ (reference sequence). V was trimmed by 1 base and J by 12 bases, leaving 13 bases between them. CDR3 nucleotides: TGTGCCAGCAGCTTAGTCTGGGACATCCGGCAGTTCTTC. Protein product: CASSLVWDIRQFF. Using reference TRBV7-9 and TRBJ2-1 for the parts outside the CDR3, the full variable domain is DTGVSQNPRHKITKRGQNVTFRCDPISEHNRLYWYRQTLGQGPEFLTYFQNEAQLEKSRLLSDRFSAERPKGSFSTLEIQRTEQGDSAMYLCASSLVWDIRQFFGPGTRLTVL.

The chain couples TRBV29-1 to TRBJ2-3; D assignment may be TRBD1 or TRBD2 (5 bases each). This CDR3 contains 13 residues. Trimming removed 1 base from V and 6 bases from J, with 11 bases in between. The V gene's germline CDR1 is SQVTM and CDR2 ANQGSEA. This CDR3 is CSVEGGFGDTQYF. CDR3 DNA: TGCAGCGTTGAAGGGGGGTTTGGGGATACGCAGTATTTT.

This chain links TRBV24-1 with TRBJ2-1, with 7 bases fitting TRBD1. The CDR3 has 14 amino acids. CDR1 and CDR2 from the germline V gene are KGHDR and SFDVKD. The V and J ends lost 10 bases and 3 bases, in that order; junction bases with no gene match: 8. CDR3 in amino acids: CATGLDRDYNEQFF. In DNA, the CDR3 is TGTGCCACAGGTCTTGACAGGGACTACAATGAGCAGTTCTTC.

The count of this clonotype is one. This chain joins TRBV9 and TRBJ2-2; possible D gene TRBD1, 6 bases. V lost 4 bases to trimming and J lost 4 bases, with 14 bases between them. This CDR3 comprises 15 residues. Per the germline V gene, CDR1 is SGDLS and CDR2 is YYNGEE. Here the CDR3 reads CASSRQGSATGELFF. CDR3 coding DNA: TGTGCCAGCAGCCGGCAGGGGTCTGCCACCGGGGAGCTGTTTTTT.

This clonotype was seen a few times. The chain is built from TRBV4-1 and TRBJ1-4, with D perhaps TRBD1 (5 bases). Germline V gene data show CDR1 as MGHRA and CDR2 as YSYEKL. V lost 0 bases and J lost 8, with 13 bases in between. The CDR3 covers 15 residues. The CDR3 protein is CASSQDFRWDEKLFF. In DNA form, the CDR3 reads TGCGCCAGCAGCCAAGATTTCCGGTGGGACGAAAAACTGTTTTTT.

This clonotype was observed many times. The chain uses TRBV6-1 and TRBJ1-5; D is undetermined. Germline-derived CDR1 and CDR2 are MNHNS and SASEGT. The CDR3 runs to 16 residues. Trimming removed 2 bases from V and 2 bases from J, with 13 bases in between. The CDR3 DNA reads TGTGCCAGCAGTGAAAGGCCCTGGGGTCGCAATCAGCCCCAGCATTTT. This encodes CASSERPWGRNQPQHF.

This clonotype was recorded at least ten times. V is TRBV5-6 and J is TRBJ1-2; D may be TRBD1 (5 bases). Germline V gene sequence: CDR1 SGHDT, CDR2 YYEEEE. Deletions cut 3 bases from V and 4 bases from J, with 16 bases between. The CDR3 consists of 15 residues. The CDR3 coding sequence is TGTGCCAGCAGCTCGGGACGGTTCGGGGGCTATGGCTACACCTTC. Its translation is CASSSGRFGGYGYTF.

In its sample, this clonotype was seen many times. In nucleotides, the CDR3 is TGCGCCAGCAAGCCCACATCTAGCAAGTTCAATGAGCAGTTCTTC. Translation: CASKPTSSKFNEQFF. The rearrangement uses TRBV10-2 and TRBJ2-1, with D tentatively TRBD2 (5 bases). The germline CDR1 and CDR2 sequences are WSHSY and SAAADI. CDR3 size: 15 residues. The V gene lost 7 bases and the J gene lost 6 bases, with 19 bases spanning the gap.

This clonotype occurred a few times. This chain links TRBV11-2 with TRBJ2-5; D uncertain. Germline V gene data show CDR1 as SGHAT and CDR2 as FQNNGV. This CDR3 spans 13 amino acids. V shed 5 bases and J shed 4 bases, with 11 bases lying between them. This chain's CDR3 is CASSPMGPETQYF. The CDR3 bases are TGTGCCAGCAGCCCGATGGGTCCAGAGACCCAGTACTTC.